These 23 T cell receptor beta chains share one sample of origin, sequenced in a study of CD8+CD57+ T cells in acquired aplastic anemia. TCR beta VDJ and CDR3 profiles were obtained from a genomic DNA template. TCRdb re-derived calls from the reads in MiXCR, one entry per CDR3 protein. The data contain 200,000 to 250,000 distinct CDR3 sequences, almost 35% of them seen just once; the ten biggest clones take up roughly 1.1%. Sequencing was carried out using sorted CD4+, CD8+, or CD8+CD57+ T cells (not recorded which) from PBMCs. The receptor source for this set is a human donor in good health, serving as a control.

This clonotype was detected ten times or more. The chain links TRBV9 to TRBJ1-2; D gene uncertain. The V end lost 4 bases, the J end lost 5 bases, and 21 bases lay between the germline ends. Germline V lookup: CDR1 SGDLS, CDR2 YYNGEE. The CDR3 runs to 16 residues. This CDR3 is CASSPSLGIREYGYTF. DNA for the CDR3: TGTGCCAGCAGCCCTTCCTTAGGGATTCGTGAATATGGCTACACCTTC.

Concerning this clonotype: This sequence may be a read error, since a much larger clone differs from it by one base. The chain links TRBV2 to TRBJ1-2; maybe TRBD1 (6 bases). In germline, CDR1 is SNHLY, CDR2 FYNNEI. Trimming removed 5 bases from V and 7 bases from J, with 20 bases in between. CDR3 length: 15 residues. CDR3 DNA sequence: TGTGCCAGCAGTCGCGTAATACAGGGTTTTTGTGGCTACACCTTC. It specifies CASSRVIQGFCGYTF.

J is TRBJ2-5 and V is TRBV29-1; the match to TRBD1 covers 10 bases. The CDR3 is 15 amino acids. Germline values: CDR1 SQVTM, CDR2 ANQGSEA. The V and J ends lost 1 base and 4 bases, in that order; junction bases with no gene match: 6. Here the CDR3 DNA reads TGCAGCGTTGAAGCCGACAGGGGGCGCACAGAGACCCAGTACTTC. Protein sequence: CSVEADRGRTETQYF.

This clonotype was recorded once. Given the absence of the conserved phenylalanine or tryptophan at the CDR3 end, a read error is likely. The gene calls are TRBV9 and TRBJ2-7, with TRBD1 identical over 7 bases. Per the germline V gene, CDR1 is SGDLS and CDR2 is YYNGEE. This CDR3 is 15 amino acids long. V was pared by 3 bases and J by 7 bases, with 13 bases of the junction left unmatched. This chain's CDR3 is CASSARTGRGGEQYL. The CDR3 region has the DNA TGTGCCAGCAGCGCGAGGACAGGACGAGGTGGGGAGCAGTACCTC.

This clonotype was counted only a few times. The chain carries TRBV3-1 and TRBJ2-7, with D hard to call. The CDR3 length is 11 residues. CDR1 and CDR2 (germline): LGHDT, YNNKEL (reference sequence). Trimming left V 4 bases short and J 5 bases short, with 6 bases between. The CDR3 protein is CASSRAHEQYF. The DNA of the CDR3 is TGTGCCAGCAGCCGAGCGCACGAGCAGTACTTC.

The rearrangement joins TRBV15 to TRBJ1-4; no definite D call. V shed 2 bases and J shed 10 bases, with 17 bases lying between them. This CDR3 spans 15 amino acids. Germline assignment: CDR1 LNHNV and CDR2 YYDKDF (reference sequence). The CDR3 protein is CATSRKIGEVGKLFF. CDR3 sequence (DNA): TGTGCCACCAGCAGAAAGATTGGGGAGGTCGGAAAACTGTTTTTT.

A word on this clonotype: Since a much larger clone is just one base distant, this may be a read error. V gene TRBV5-1 combines with J gene TRBJ2-5; 8 bases are a match to TRBD2. Germline V gene lookup returns CDR1 SGHRS and CDR2 YFSETQ. V was clipped by 4 bases and J by 2 bases; unmatched bases: 10. The CDR3 totals 16 residues. CDR3 amino acids: CASSALQRGRQETQYF. The DNA for the CDR3 is TGCGCCAGCAGCGCCCTCCAGCGGGGGAGACAAGAGACCCAGTACTTC.

Concerning this clonotype: This may stem from a read error, because a much larger clone lies one nucleotide away. The rearrangement links TRBV7-2 to TRBJ1-6; D remains unclear. CDR3 size: 13 residues. Trimming took off 3 bases at V and 10 bases at J, with 10 bases between the two ends. The germline V gene has CDR1 SGHTA and CDR2 FQGNSA. The CDR3, as DNA: TGTACCAGCAGCTTTAACCTTCAATCACCCCTCCACTTT. Its translation is CTSSFNLQSPLHF.

The chain carries TRBV19 and TRBJ2-5; possibly TRBD1 or TRBD2 for D (5 bases each). This CDR3 comprises 15 residues. Germline assignment: CDR1 LNHDA and CDR2 SQIVND (reference sequence). Deletions cut 7 bases from V and 2 bases from J, with 17 bases between. The CDR3 sequence: CASMRRDRGQETQYF. CDR3 nucleotides: TGTGCCAGTATGAGACGGGACCGCGGGCAAGAGACCCAGTACTTC.

Points on this clonotype: This may arise from a read error, as a much more abundant clone is one base away. This chain joins TRBV20-1 and TRBJ1-4, with no clear D. The CDR3 length is 14 residues. Germline V gene data show CDR1 as DFQATT and CDR2 as SNEGSKA (reference sequence). Trimming removed 3 bases at V and 6 bases at J, with 14 bases between. CDR3 DNA: TGCAGTGCTAGCGGCTCGTCGGGAGATGAAAAACTGTTTTTT. Amino acids: CSASGSSGDEKLFF.

This clonotype was counted between two and nine times. The chain employs TRBV27 and TRBJ2-1, with 10 bases fitting TRBD2. Unmatched junction bases numbered 9, after V lost 5 bases and J lost 2 bases. The CDR3 runs 17 residues. The germline gives CDR1 MNHEY, CDR2 SMNVEV (reference sequence). This CDR3 is CASSPRTSGLPYNEQFF. The DNA for the CDR3 is TGTGCCAGCAGTCCCCGGACTAGCGGATTACCCTACAATGAGCAGTTCTTC.

As for this clonotype: A read error is possible here, since a much larger clone lies one base away. The chain joins TRBV7-9 to TRBJ1-2, with a tentative D call TRBD1 (6 bases). CDR1 and CDR2 from the germline V gene are SEHNR and FQNEAQ (reference sequence). This CDR3 comprises 13 residues. The CDR3 is CASSLQGPGGCTF. In nucleotides, the CDR3 is TGTGCCAGCAGCCTACAAGGACCCGGGGGCTGCACCTTC.

The chain is built from TRBV20-1 and TRBJ2-2; D call uncertain. CDR1 DFQATT and CDR2 SNEGSKA come from the germline V gene (reference sequence). V was clipped by 0 bases and J by 7 bases, with 18 bases between them. This CDR3 has 16 amino acids. The CDR3 region has the DNA TGCAGTGCTAGAGATCGGAGCGTAAACCCGCACGGGGAGCTGTTTTTT. Residues: CSARDRSVNPHGELFF.

This clonotype showed up just a few times. This chain links TRBV11-2 with TRBJ2-2; 7 nucleotides match TRBD1. The CDR3 runs 15 residues. V trimming: 5 bases; J trimming: 5 bases; junction bases outside the gene matches: 8. The germline gives CDR1 SGHAT, CDR2 FQNNGV. The CDR3 region has the DNA TGTGCCAGCAGCCCGACAGGGACGGGTACCGGGGAGCTGTTTTTT. This gives the protein CASSPTGTGTGELFF.

This clonotype was counted at least ten times. This chain uses TRBV9 with TRBJ2-1, with D possibly matching TRBD1 (6 bases). Trimming shortened V by 0 bases and J by 12 bases, and 16 bases separated the two germline ends. The germline gives CDR1 SGDLS, CDR2 YYNGEE. CDR3 length: 14 residues. The CDR3 sequence: CASSVEVGASGQFF. As DNA, the CDR3 is TGTGCCAGCAGCGTAGAGGTGGGGGCTTCTGGGCAGTTCTTC.

This clonotype was observed many times. V is TRBV5-4 and J is TRBJ1-2, with D hard to call. This CDR3 contains 14 residues. Per the germline V gene, CDR1 is SGHNT and CDR2 is YYREEE (reference sequence). The ends were cut back, 1 base at V and 4 bases at J, with 11 bases in the middle. The CDR3 sequence is CASSLSRSGYGYTF. CDR3 DNA: TGTGCCAGCAGCTTGAGTCGGTCAGGCTATGGCTACACCTTC.

This chain uses TRBV12-5 with TRBJ1-6, with D possibly TRBD1 on 5 matching bases. The CDR3 extends over 15 amino acids. V gave up 8 bases and J gave up 0 bases, with 11 bases separating them. Germline CDR1 is LGHNT and CDR2 is FRNRAP. CDR3 sequence: CASSPGSSYNSPLHF. DNA for the CDR3: TGTGCTAGTTCCCCAGGGAGCTCCTATAATTCACCCCTCCACTTT.

There are many counts of this clonotype. The chain carries TRBV19 and TRBJ1-5; the match to TRBD1 covers 9 bases. V shed 6 bases, J shed 6 bases, and the junction held 6 bases outside the gene matches. This CDR3 region has 14 residues. Germline values: CDR1 LNHDA, CDR2 SQIVND (reference sequence). The DNA for the CDR3 is TGTGCCAGTAGGCCCCGGACAGGGGTTCAGCCCCAGCATTTT. Translated, it gives CASRPRTGVQPQHF.

Worth noting for this clonotype: A much larger clone lies one base from this, so it may be a read error. The chain has TRBV5-1 and TRBJ2-7, with 8 bases aligning to TRBD1. The ends lost 1 base at V and 6 bases at J; junction bases unmatched: 0. This CDR3 region has 12 residues. Germline V gene lookup returns CDR1 SGHRS and CDR2 YFSETQ. The CDR3 DNA is TGCGCCAGCAGCTTGACAGGGGGCGAGCAGTACTTC. Amino acids: CASSLTGGEQYF.

In this sample, this clonotype turned up many times. The CDR3 DNA is TGCAGTGCTAGAGTGGTCGGGAAAGGCTACGAGCAGTACTTC. The encoded protein is CSARVVGKGYEQYF. The chain links TRBV20-1 to TRBJ2-7; the D gene is possibly TRBD2 (5 bases). The germline gives CDR1 DFQATT, CDR2 SNEGSKA (reference sequence). This CDR3 comprises 14 residues. V was pared by 1 base and J by 3 bases, with 13 bases between.

With regard to this clonotype: A read error may explain this, as a much larger clone is one base away. In this CDR3 the conserved last residue, phenylalanine or tryptophan, is missing, so a read error is likely. The rearrangement uses TRBV7-9 and TRBJ2-1; TRBD2 matches 9 bases. V trimming: 1 base; J trimming: 7 bases; junction bases outside the gene matches: 5. The germline V gene has CDR1 SEHNR and CDR2 FQNEAQ (reference sequence). This CDR3 has 15 residues. CDR3: CASSLGASGTNEQFS. The CDR3 bases are TGTGCCAGCAGCTTAGGAGCTAGCGGGACAAATGAGCAGTTCTCC.

Of note for this clonotype: Since the CDR3 does not end with the conserved phenylalanine or tryptophan, this likely comes from a read error. V usage is TRBV5-1 and J usage is TRBJ1-5, with 8 bases that match TRBD1. The CDR3 totals 15 residues. V was pared by 5 bases and J by 4 bases, with 8 bases of the junction left unmatched. Per germline, CDR1 SGHRS and CDR2 YFSETQ. CDR3 residues: CASRPDTGGNQPQHL. CDR3 in DNA: TGCGCCAGCAGACCGGATACAGGGGGTAATCAGCCCCAGCATCTT.

This rearrangement joins TRBV10-3 to TRBJ2-7; 9 nucleotides agree with TRBD1. Trimming removed 5 bases from V and 3 bases from J; junction bases left unmatched: 5. Germline CDR1 and CDR2: ENHRY and SYGVKD. The CDR3 is 14 amino acids. As DNA, the CDR3 is TGTGCCATCAGTTCCTGGACAGGGGACTACGAGCAGTACTTC. The encoded protein is CAISSWTGDYEQYF.